Presented here are 21 T cell receptor beta chains from one specimen sequenced in a study of CD8+ T cells in alopecia areata. Treatment in this sample: oral pan-JAK inhibitor, 5-10 mg twice daily. Sequencing used cDNA as its template, made by extracting RNA and reverse transcribing it. Here immunoSEQ multiplex PCR was the method, and the copy in TCRdb shows in-frame clones only, minus some. The sample lists fewer than 250,000 clones; roughly three fifths were seen once. Here the sequenced sample was CD4+ T cells sorted from blood, taken at week 4, from a patient treated with tofacitinib. All receptors come from a human donor with alopecia areata.

The CDR3 DNA reads as TGTGCCAGCAGTTACCTGCGGGACCAAGAGACCCAGTACTTC. The encoded protein is CASSYLRDQETQYF. The chain recombines TRBV6-6 with TRBJ2-5; D possibly corresponds to TRBD2 (5 bases). The V end lost 2 bases, the J end lost 0 bases, and 7 bases lay between the germline ends. The CDR3 length is 14 residues. Germline CDR1 and CDR2: MNHNY and SVGAGI (reference sequence).

As to this clone: The junction and the germline gene differ at one end; a read error may be behind it. V is TRBV28 and J is TRBJ2-4; the D gene is possibly TRBD1 (6 bases). The CDR3 is 13 residues long. Germline CDR1 reads MDHEN; CDR2 reads SYDVKM. The DNA for the CDR3 is TGTGCCAGCAGTTTTTCATCAGGGGTTGGGACCAACTTC. This encodes CASSFSSGVGTNF.

This clone was counted a few times. The gene calls are TRBV19 and TRBJ1-5, with D possibly matching TRBD1 (5 bases). Trimming removed 2 bases from V and 0 bases from J, with 8 bases in between. CDR1 and CDR2 from the germline V gene are LNHDA and SQIVND (reference sequence). This CDR3 comprises 15 residues. In DNA form, the CDR3 reads TGTGCCAGTAGTATAAGAGGGGATAGCAATCAGCCCCAGCATTTT. Its protein product is CASSIRGDSNQPQHF.

The rearrangement joins TRBV5-4 to TRBJ2-5; 7 positions match TRBD1. Losses at the gene ends were 3 bases for V and 7 bases for J; bases not matched to a gene: 9. CDR3 length: 14 amino acids. Germline-derived CDR1 and CDR2 are SGHNT and YYREEE (reference sequence). The DNA for the CDR3 is TGTGCCAGCAGCTCCGGACAGGTCAGGGGGACCCAGTACTTC. As protein: CASSSGQVRGTQYF.

The table lists this clone with a few counts. Other DNA sequences from this sample encode an identical CDR3 as well. The chain links TRBV29-1 to TRBJ2-3; tentative D call: TRBD2 (5 bases). The CDR3 spans 12 residues. Trimming stripped 4 bases from V and 3 bases from J, with 8 bases between. CDR1 and CDR2 from the germline V gene are SQVTM and ANQGSEA. The CDR3 here is CSVVGGTDTQYF. CDR3 DNA sequence: TGCAGCGTTGTCGGAGGAACAGATACGCAGTATTTT.

The CDR3 region has the DNA TGCAGCGTTGGGATCTACAATGAGCAGTTCTTC. This codes for CSVGIYNEQFF. The rearrangement uses TRBV29-1 and TRBJ2-1; D gene uncertain. V lost 4 bases and J lost 3, with 4 bases in between. There are 11 residues in the CDR3. Per germline, CDR1 SQVTM and CDR2 ANQGSEA.

This clone was detected a few times. The chain joins TRBV18 to TRBJ2-2; D is unresolved. V lost 10 bases to trimming and J lost 1 base, with 13 bases between them. Germline V CDR1 and CDR2: KGHSH, LQKENI. The CDR3 covers 14 residues. The CDR3 DNA reads as TGTGCCACCAACCCTACAGTGAACACCGGGGAGCTGTTTTTT. It is translated as CATNPTVNTGELFF.

The V call is TRBV30, the J call TRBJ1-2; TRBD1 matches 7 bases. Looked up from germline, CDR1 is GTSNPN and CDR2 is SVGIG (reference sequence). The CDR3 length is 14 residues. The V and J ends lost 4 bases and 5 bases, in that order; junction bases with no gene match: 10. CDR3 in amino acids: CAWNRGPNMYGYTF. The CDR3 DNA reads TGTGCCTGGAACAGGGGTCCCAATATGTATGGCTACACCTTC.

The chain combines TRBV27 with TRBJ2-1; 12 bases are shared with TRBD2. CDR3 length: 18 amino acids. Unmatched junction bases numbered 8, after V lost 5 bases and J lost 0 bases. Per germline, CDR1 MNHEY and CDR2 SMNVEV (reference sequence). The CDR3 nucleotides are TGTGCCAGCAGTCCCTGGACTAGCGGGATCCCCTCCTACAATGAGCAGTTCTTC. It encodes CASSPWTSGIPSYNEQFF.

J is TRBJ1-2 and V is TRBV4-3, with D perhaps TRBD1 (5 bases). The CDR3 covers 15 residues. V lost 1 base to trimming and J lost 3 bases, with 12 bases between them. CDR1 and CDR2 (germline): LGHNA, YSLEER. The CDR3 nucleotides are TGCGCCAGCAGCCAAGTGCCGGGGCAGGACTATGGCTACACCTTC. Amino acid sequence: CASSQVPGQDYGYTF.

The rearrangement links TRBV11-2 to TRBJ2-7, with D hard to call. V was cut by 1 base and J by 8 bases, with 18 bases left in between. The germline V gene encodes CDR1 SGHAT and CDR2 FQNNGV. There are 15 residues in the CDR3. Here the CDR3 DNA reads TGTGCCAGCAGCTTAGGGGCCGTCCCCAATCAAAAGCAGTACTTC. It is translated as CASSLGAVPNQKQYF.

The V call is TRBV30, the J call TRBJ2-7; TRBD2 is a possible D gene (5 bases). Trimming stripped 2 bases from V and 5 bases from J, with 13 bases between. Germline-derived CDR1 and CDR2 are GTSNPN and SVGIG (reference sequence). This CDR3 contains 13 residues. The CDR3 protein is CAWSRLAKHEQYF. Here the CDR3 DNA reads TGTGCCTGGAGTAGGCTAGCCAAGCACGAGCAGTACTTC.

This sequence joins TRBV5-1 and TRBJ1-5; D unresolved. Germline assignment: CDR1 SGHRS and CDR2 YFSETQ. V shed 2 bases and J shed 3 bases, with 12 bases lying between them. CDR3 length: 15 residues. CDR3 nucleotides: TGCGCCAGCAGCTTTGACGGGCTCTTCAATCAGCCCCAGCATTTT. Its protein is CASSFDGLFNQPQHF.

V and J are TRBV29-1 and TRBJ1-4; TRBD1 matches at 9 bases. Germline V gives CDR1 SQVTM, CDR2 ANQGSEA. Losses at the gene ends were 8 bases for V and 8 bases for J; bases not matched to a gene: 9. This CDR3 contains 13 residues. As DNA, the CDR3 is TGCAGCTTCCGGGGACAGGGATCCGAAAAACTGTTTTTT. Its protein is CSFRGQGSEKLFF.

The rearrangement joins TRBV10-3 to TRBJ2-7; a possible D gene is TRBD2 (5 bases). Germline loops: CDR1 ENHRY, CDR2 SYGVKD. Trimming shortened V by 3 bases and J by 6 bases, and 21 bases separated the two germline ends. The CDR3 extends over 16 amino acids. The CDR3 DNA sequence: TGTGCCATCAGTGACAGACGGGAAGCACTCCTAGGCGAGCAGTACTTC. Translation gives CAISDRREALLGEQYF.

The chain carries TRBV15 and TRBJ1-1, with D unclear. Between the trimmed V and J ends, which lost 0 bases and 4 bases, there was a span of 3 bases. Germline V lookup: CDR1 LNHNV, CDR2 YYDKDF (reference sequence). The CDR3 contains 12 residues. The CDR3 bases are TGTGCCACCAGCAGAGAGGGCACTGAAGCTTTCTTT. Amino acid sequence: CATSREGTEAFF.

The gene calls are TRBV7-2 and TRBJ2-7; 8 nucleotides match TRBD2. Trimming at V came to 4 bases and at J to 7 bases, leaving 3 bases not matched to a gene. CDR1 and CDR2 (germline): SGHTA, FQGNSA. This CDR3 contains 12 residues. The CDR3 DNA reads TGTGCCAGCAGCTACTTAGCGGGAGAGCAGTACTTC. Encoded protein: CASSYLAGEQYF.

In regard to this clone: The sample contains more than one DNA sequence encoding this CDR3. This chain joins TRBV18 and TRBJ1-5; tentative D call: TRBD1 (6 bases). Germline V lookup: CDR1 KGHSH, CDR2 LQKENI. V lost 6 bases to trimming and J lost 4 bases, with 10 bases between them. The CDR3 has 13 residues. Written as DNA, the CDR3 is TGTGCCAGCTCCCCAGACAGGAATCAGCCCCAGCATTTT. It encodes CASSPDRNQPQHF.

The chain uses TRBV6-5 and TRBJ2-7; 7 bases agree with TRBD1. Germline CDR1 and CDR2: MNHEY and SVGAGI. V shed 3 bases and J 5 bases; nucleotides not matched to a gene: 7. The CDR3 is 14 amino acids. The CDR3 DNA sequence: TGTGCCAGCAGTTATTGGGACAGATTCCACGAGCAGTACTTC. This sequence encodes CASSYWDRFHEQYF.

This clone was observed at least ten times. The rearrangement uses TRBV6-6 and TRBJ1-5; weak D call: TRBD1 (6 bases). Germline V lookup: CDR1 MNHNY, CDR2 SVGAGI (reference sequence). V shed 5 bases and J shed 5 bases, with 16 bases lying between them. CDR3 length: 15 residues. The CDR3 region is CASSGGRGADQPQHF. The CDR3 DNA follows: TGTGCCAGCAGTGGGGGAAGGGGGGCAGATCAGCCCCAGCATTTT.

The sample holds a few counts of this clone. The V and J genes are TRBV5-1 and TRBJ2-3; TRBD2 matches 11 bases. The CDR3 runs to 18 residues. J gave up 0 bases and V 2 bases, and 8 bases lay outside the gene matches. Per the germline V gene, CDR1 is SGHRS and CDR2 is YFSETQ. The CDR3 is CASSFGLAGGQSTDTQYF. The CDR3 nucleotides read TGCGCCAGCAGCTTCGGGCTAGCGGGAGGCCAAAGCACAGATACGCAGTATTTT.